The 27 T cell receptor beta chains listed next were all sequenced from one sample in a study of blood T cell repertoires in COVID-19. Profiling relied on immunoSEQ multiplex PCR, and the TCRdb table lists in-frame clones only, not all of them. The data show approximately 150,000 clones, 65% to 85% seen once. Source material: peripheral blood. The receptors here all came from a woman aged 55-75 years with acute or convalescent COVID-19.

The rearrangement joins TRBV27 to TRBJ2-7; 7 positions agree with TRBD1. Germline V gene sequence: CDR1 MNHEY, CDR2 SMNVEV (reference sequence). This CDR3 has 14 amino acids. CDR3 DNA: TGTGCTCAAAGGGGGCCCCAGGGGCCCTACGAGCAGTACTTC. Residues: CAQRGPQGPYEQYF.

This clone has only a few counts. The chain has TRBV5-4 and TRBJ1-5, with a tentative D call TRBD1 (6 bases). Trimming stripped 3 bases from V and 3 bases from J, with 10 bases between. Looked up from germline, CDR1 is SGHNT and CDR2 is YYREEE (reference sequence). The CDR3 has 14 amino acids. The CDR3 region has the DNA TGTGCCAGCAGCTCACAGGGAAACAATCAGCCCCAGCATTTT. This sequence encodes CASSSQGNNQPQHF.

V usage is TRBV29-1 and J usage is TRBJ1-1; TRBD1 matches 8 bases. From germline, CDR1 is SQVTM and CDR2 ANQGSEA. V was clipped by 3 bases and J by 5 bases; unmatched bases: 11. The CDR3 loop spans 15 amino acids. CDR3 in amino acids: CSVEGRGLTGTEAFF. The CDR3 nucleotides are TGCAGCGTTGAGGGCAGGGGGCTTACGGGGACTGAAGCTTTCTTT.

The chain links TRBV10-3 to TRBJ1-2; 8 bases are a match to TRBD1. J gave up 7 bases and V 2 bases, and 0 bases lay outside the gene matches. Germline V gene sequence: CDR1 ENHRY, CDR2 SYGVKD. The CDR3 has 12 amino acids. The CDR3 here is CAISETGGGYTF. The CDR3 nucleotides are TGTGCCATCAGTGAGACAGGGGGTGGCTACACCTTC.

The genes are TRBV30 and TRBJ2-7; D possibly corresponds to TRBD2 (5 bases). V lost 1 base and J 0 bases, leaving 13 bases between the germline ends. The CDR3 is made up of 15 amino acids. Germline assignment: CDR1 GTSNPN and CDR2 SVGIG (reference sequence). This CDR3 is CAWSAEAVLSYEQYF. In DNA, the CDR3 is TGTGCCTGGAGTGCCGAAGCGGTCCTCTCCTACGAGCAGTACTTC.

The V and J genes are TRBV3-1 (or the pseudogene TRBV3-2) and TRBJ1-2, with D uncertain. V lost 7 bases to trimming and J lost 2 bases, with 8 bases between them. CDR1 is LGHDT, CDR2 YNNKEL, per germline (reference sequence). The CDR3 is 12 residues long. CDR3 amino acids: CASTSGNYGYTF. The CDR3 DNA reads as TGTGCCAGCACGTCCGGGAACTATGGCTACACCTTC.

The genes are TRBV5-1 and TRBJ2-2; 8 positions agree with TRBD1. The CDR3 runs to 16 residues. CDR1 SGHRS and CDR2 YFSETQ come from the germline V gene. V was pared by 3 bases and J by 3 bases, with 7 bases of the junction left unmatched. CDR3: CASSSDPGGYTGELFF. CDR3 nucleotide sequence: TGCGCCAGCAGCTCTGACCCAGGGGGCTACACCGGGGAGCTGTTTTTT. The variable domain in full, with the rest retrieved from reference TRBV5-1 and TRBJ2-2, is KAGVTQTPRYLIKTRGQQVTLSCSPISGHRSVSWYQQTPGQGLQFLFEYFSETQRNKGNFPGRFSGRQFSNSRSEMNVSTLELGDSALYLCASSSDPGGYTGELFFGEGSRLTVL.

The rearrangement links TRBV7-2 to TRBJ2-3; D might be TRBD2 (5 bases). Germline V lookup: CDR1 SGHTA, CDR2 FQGNSA. The CDR3 length is 15 residues. Trimming left V 5 bases short and J 1 base short, with 13 bases between. The chain's CDR3 is CASSPGLRGTDTQYF. The CDR3 nucleotides read TGTGCCAGCAGCCCAGGACTGAGAGGCACAGATACGCAGTATTTT.

The chain joins TRBV28 to TRBJ2-7; D is unclear. V lost 6 bases and J lost 3, with 15 bases in between. Germline CDR1 and CDR2: MDHEN and SYDVKM. CDR3 length equals 14 residues. The CDR3 reads CASRNGPQVYEQYF. In nucleotides, the CDR3 is TGTGCCAGCAGAAACGGTCCGCAGGTCTACGAGCAGTACTTC.

V is TRBV11-2 and J is TRBJ1-3; D not certain. Trimming left V 5 bases short and J 2 bases short, with 16 bases between. CDR1 SGHAT and CDR2 FQNNGV come from the germline V gene. The CDR3 loop spans 16 amino acids. The CDR3 reads CASSQYTGRTGNTIYF. The CDR3 DNA follows: TGTGCCAGCAGCCAATATACGGGAAGAACTGGAAACACCATATATTTT.

The chain has TRBV27 and TRBJ2-7; perhaps TRBD1 as D (6 bases). Germline loops: CDR1 MNHEY, CDR2 SMNVEV (reference sequence). CDR3 length: 13 amino acids. V dropped 7 bases and J dropped 7 bases, with 17 bases sitting between them. The CDR3 DNA reads as TGTGCCAGCACATATCGAGGGGGAAATGAGCAGTACTTC. Translating gives CASTYRGGNEQYF.

This chain uses TRBV5-1 with TRBJ2-2, with a possible D match to TRBD1 (5 bases). V was trimmed by 1 base and J by 1 base, leaving 8 bases between them. Germline V gene sequence: CDR1 SGHRS, CDR2 YFSETQ. This CDR3 spans 15 amino acids. The CDR3 nucleotides are TGCGCCAGCAGCTTGAGGCAGGGGAACACCGGGGAGCTGTTTTTT. Translating gives CASSLRQGNTGELFF.

CDR3 nucleotide sequence: TGTGCCAGCAGCCCCGCGGGATACAATGAGCAGTTCTTC. This codes for CASSPAGYNEQFF. The J gene is TRBJ2-1, the V gene TRBV11-3, with D tentatively TRBD2 (6 bases). CDR1 SGHNT and CDR2 YENEEA come from the germline V gene. The CDR3 length is 13 residues. With 5 bases removed from V and 4 bases from J, the gap between germline ends came to 9 bases.

This clone was observed a single time. The chain employs TRBV12-3 or TRBV12-4 and TRBJ1-2; D unclear. V lost 3 bases, J lost 8 bases, and 7 bases lay in between. This CDR3 has 11 residues. The CDR3 loop is CASSFREGYTF. DNA for the CDR3: TGTGCCAGCAGTTTTCGGGAAGGCTACACCTTC.

This clone was recorded only once. V usage is TRBV6-1 and J usage is TRBJ1-6; TRBD1 might be the D (6 bases). The CDR3 has 17 amino acids. Germline CDR1 reads MNHNS; CDR2 reads SASEGT. Between the trimmed V and J ends, which lost 3 bases and 6 bases, there was a span of 18 bases. CDR3 loop: CASSDPGHVTINSPLHF. In nucleotides, the CDR3 is TGTGCCAGCAGTGATCCGGGACATGTGACAATTAATTCACCCCTCCACTTT.

CDR3 sequence: CASSLDKGGNSPLHF. The DNA for the CDR3 is TGTGCCAGCAGCTTGGACAAGGGGGGGAATTCACCCCTCCACTTT. The rearrangement joins TRBV5-4 to TRBJ1-6; a weak D match, TRBD1 (6 bases). Trimming took 0 bases from V and 7 from J, leaving 11 bases between them. The CDR3 is 15 amino acids. The V gene's germline CDR1 is SGHNT and CDR2 YYREEE (reference sequence).

The rearrangement links TRBV10-3 to TRBJ2-2, with a tentative D call TRBD2 (5 bases). Germline V gene lookup returns CDR1 ENHRY and CDR2 SYGVKD. Trimming removed 11 bases at V and 6 bases at J, with 16 bases between. This CDR3 region has 13 residues. The CDR3 region is CAGRAVGAGELFF. The CDR3 DNA sequence: TGTGCCGGCCGGGCCGTCGGGGCCGGGGAGCTGTTTTTT.

For the CDR3, the DNA is TGTGCCAGCACCATCCATACGGGAGCTCACAATGAGCAGTTCTTC. Amino acid sequence: CASTIHTGAHNEQFF. The rearrangement links TRBV7-8 to TRBJ2-1; D is perhaps TRBD2 (6 bases). Germline-derived CDR1 and CDR2 are SGHVS and FQNEAQ. This CDR3 is built from 15 residues. The V end was cut by 7 bases, the J end by 5 bases, with 18 bases between.

The J gene is TRBJ2-7, the V gene TRBV6-6; 8 bases map to TRBD2. This CDR3 contains 16 residues. With V trimmed by 2 bases and J by 2 bases, 8 bases remained unmatched. The germline gives CDR1 MNHNY, CDR2 SVGAGI (reference sequence). The CDR3 DNA reads as TGTGCCAGCAGTTACCCCACTAGCGGTGCGCCCTACGAGCAGTACTTC. It encodes CASSYPTSGAPYEQYF.

This chain uses TRBV3-1 (or the pseudogene TRBV3-2) with TRBJ1-2; 9 bases align to TRBD1. Looked up from germline, CDR1 is LGHDT and CDR2 is YNNKEL (reference sequence). The CDR3 runs to 16 residues. The V gene end was trimmed by 1 base and the J gene end by 5 bases; junction bases not matched to a gene: 8. Written as DNA, the CDR3 is TGTGCCAGCAGCCAAGCATACAGGGGGCCTCAATATGGCTACACCTTC. This gives the protein CASSQAYRGPQYGYTF.

This chain connects TRBV5-1 to TRBJ2-1; perhaps TRBD2 as D (6 bases). The CDR3 runs to 15 residues. Trimming removed 5 bases from V and 6 bases from J, with 18 bases in between. Germline V gene sequence: CDR1 SGHRS, CDR2 YFSETQ. CDR3 bases: TGCGCCAGCAGTCTAACGCTAGCGAATACCAATGAGCAGTTCTTC. It is translated as CASSLTLANTNEQFF.

This clone has a count of ten or more. This rearrangement joins TRBV5-1 to TRBJ2-1, with D possibly being TRBD2 (5 bases). CDR3 length: 14 residues. The V end lost 0 bases, the J end lost 8 bases, and 12 bases lay between the germline ends. CDR1 SGHRS and CDR2 YFSETQ come from the germline V gene. Here the CDR3 DNA reads TGCGCCAGCAGCTTGGAGGGAGCTACGGATGAGCAGTTCTTC. It encodes CASSLEGATDEQFF.

V is TRBV27 and J is TRBJ1-1, with D uncertain. CDR1 is MNHEY, CDR2 SMNVEV, per germline (reference sequence). The V end lost 5 bases, the J end lost 4 bases, and 11 bases lay between the germline ends. This CDR3 is built from 13 residues. The CDR3 coding sequence is TGTGCCAGCAGTCTCGCCCCGGGCACTGAAGCTTTCTTT. As protein: CASSLAPGTEAFF.

This clone has a handful of counts. The chain's CDR3 is CASSDWTVQPQHF. The CDR3 nucleotides are TGTGCCAGCAGTGATTGGACAGTCCAGCCCCAGCATTTT. The rearrangement links TRBV6-1 to TRBJ1-5, with D perhaps TRBD1 (6 bases). Deletions cut 3 bases from V and 7 bases from J, with 10 bases between. Germline V gives CDR1 MNHNS, CDR2 SASEGT. This CDR3 region has 13 residues.

The rearrangement uses TRBV30 and TRBJ1-2; 8 bases are shared with TRBD1. This CDR3 is 14 amino acids long. The germline V gene encodes CDR1 GTSNPN and CDR2 SVGIG (reference sequence). The junction had 11 bases not matched to a gene; V was cut back by 4 bases and J by 7 bases. CDR3 sequence: CAWKRTGLDGGYTF. DNA of the CDR3: TGTGCCTGGAAGAGGACAGGGCTGGACGGTGGCTACACCTTC. Combining the CDR3 with reference TRBV30 and TRBJ1-2 gives the whole variable domain SQTIHQWPATLVQPVGSPLSLECTVEGTSNPNLYWYRQAAGRGLQLLFYSVGIGQISSEVPQNLSASRPQDRQFILSSKKLLLSDSGFYLCAWKRTGLDGGYTFGSGTRLTVV.

In this sample, this clone turned up a few times. V usage is TRBV30 and J usage is TRBJ2-2, with 10 positions matching TRBD2. This CDR3 comprises 18 residues. CDR1 and CDR2 from the germline V gene are GTSNPN and SVGIG (reference sequence). J was trimmed by 0 bases and V by 1 base; bases with no gene match: 8. CDR3 amino acids: CAWSGLAGGYANTGELFF. The CDR3 DNA sequence: TGTGCCTGGAGTGGGTTAGCGGGAGGATACGCGAACACCGGGGAGCTGTTTTTT. The variable domain in full, completed from reference TRBV30 and TRBJ2-2, reads SQTIHQWPATLVQPVGSPLSLECTVEGTSNPNLYWYRQAAGRGLQLLFYSVGIGQISSEVPQNLSASRPQDRQFILSSKKLLLSDSGFYLCAWSGLAGGYANTGELFFGEGSRLTVL.

This clone showed up just once. The chain uses TRBV7-2 and TRBJ1-5; 7 bases fit TRBD1. The CDR3 has 15 residues. The V gene end was trimmed by 1 base and the J gene end by 3 bases; junction bases not matched to a gene: 3. In germline, CDR1 is SGHTA, CDR2 FQGNSA. The DNA of the CDR3 is TGTGCCAGCAGCTTAGGGGACAGTCACAATCAGCCCCAGCATTTT. Translated: CASSLGDSHNQPQHF.